A single sample is the source of the 22 T cell receptor beta chains below, sequenced in a study of blood T cell repertoires in COVID-19. Libraries were prepared by immunoSEQ multiplex PCR; TCRdb keeps only in-frame clonotypes and omits some of them. The sample lists some 340,000 clones, 83% occurring once. Sequencing was carried out using PBMCs or T cells enriched from blood (not recorded which). These receptors all come from a woman aged 45-59 years who had recovered from COVID-19.

With respect to this clone: Different DNA sequences within this sample yield the same CDR3. The gene calls are TRBV3-1 (or the pseudogene TRBV3-2) and TRBJ1-5; D is possibly TRBD1 (6 bases). With 1 base removed from V and 3 bases from J, the gap between germline ends came to 7 bases. Germline V gene lookup returns CDR1 LGHDT and CDR2 YNNKEL (reference sequence). The CDR3 contains 14 residues. In DNA, the CDR3 is TGTGCCAGCAGCCAAGGGACAGCCAATCAGCCCCAGCATTTT. Amino acid sequence: CASSQGTANQPQHF.

V is TRBV12-5 and J is TRBJ1-2; D gene ambiguous. CDR1 and CDR2 (germline): LGHNT, FRNRAP. CDR3 length equals 14 residues. Trimming pared 0 bases from V and 4 bases from J, leaving 9 bases between. The CDR3 loop is CASGLVGGLYGYTF. The CDR3 bases are TGTGCTAGTGGTTTGGTAGGCGGACTCTATGGCTACACCTTC.

The chain recombines TRBV3-1 (or the pseudogene TRBV3-2) with TRBJ1-6, with a weak D call TRBD1 (5 bases). The CDR3 extends over 14 amino acids. V was pared by 10 bases and J by 6 bases, with 16 bases between. Germline V gene data show CDR1 as LGHDT and CDR2 as YNNKEL (reference sequence). In DNA form, the CDR3 reads TGTGCCACCGGGACGGGAGGTAGTAATTCACCCCTCCACTTT. It translates to CATGTGGSNSPLHF.

This clone was picked up one time. The chain carries TRBV7-9 and TRBJ2-1, with TRBD2 matching over 7 bases. The CDR3 has 16 amino acids. The ends lost 5 bases at V and 9 bases at J; junction bases unmatched: 16. Germline assignment: CDR1 SEHNR and CDR2 FQNEAQ (reference sequence). CDR3 sequence reads: CASSAWGEGHASEQFF. In nucleotides, the CDR3 is TGTGCCAGCAGCGCTTGGGGGGAGGGCCACGCGAGTGAGCAGTTCTTC.

The chain has TRBV11-1 and TRBJ1-1, with D perhaps TRBD1 (5 bases). V dropped 6 bases and J dropped 1 base, with 12 bases sitting between them. This CDR3 has 14 residues. Germline CDR1 SGHAT, CDR2 FQDESV (reference sequence). The CDR3 region is CASSPTTGNTEAFF. The CDR3 coding sequence is TGTGCCAGCAGTCCAACTACAGGGAACACTGAAGCTTTCTTT.

This chain connects TRBV19 to TRBJ2-5; TRBD2 aligns across 13 bases. With 4 bases clipped from V and 2 bases from J, the junction kept 4 bases outside the gene matches. CDR1 is LNHDA, CDR2 SQIVND, per germline (reference sequence). The CDR3 is 16 residues long. The CDR3 coding sequence is TGTGCCAGTAGTAATAGACTAGCGGGGGGACAAGAGACCCAGTACTTC. This gives the protein CASSNRLAGGQETQYF.

The chain couples TRBV12-3 or TRBV12-4 to TRBJ1-1; the D is unclear. V was pared by 3 bases and J by 11 bases, with 13 bases between. There are 12 residues in the CDR3. The CDR3 spells CASSFRGSGAFF. The CDR3 DNA reads as TGTGCCAGCAGTTTCCGAGGCTCTGGGGCTTTCTTT.

The chain has TRBV10-3 and TRBJ1-1; D is perhaps TRBD1 (5 bases). Trimming cost V 4 bases and J 6 bases, with 24 bases left between them. CDR3 length: 17 amino acids. Germline loops: CDR1 ENHRY, CDR2 SYGVKD. CDR3 protein: CAISGGTATPGVAEAFF. The DNA of the CDR3 is TGTGCCATCAGTGGGGGGACGGCCACCCCGGGAGTGGCTGAAGCTTTCTTT.

This clone was detected a few times. The rearrangement joins TRBV6-6 to TRBJ1-2; TRBD1 agrees at 7 bases. The germline V gene has CDR1 MNHNY and CDR2 SVGAGI (reference sequence). There are 12 residues in the CDR3. Unmatched junction bases numbered 7, after V lost 7 bases and J lost 8 bases. The chain's CDR3 is CASTDRDLGYTF. CDR3 nucleotides: TGTGCCAGCACCGACAGGGATTTGGGCTACACCTTC.

The chain is built from TRBV28 and TRBJ1-2, with 8 bases aligning to TRBD1. The CDR3 runs to 13 residues. The germline V gene encodes CDR1 MDHEN and CDR2 SYDVKM. Trimming at V came to 10 bases and at J to 8 bases, leaving 12 bases not matched to a gene. CDR3 DNA sequence: TGTGCCACCACGACCGGACAGGGCGAAGGCTACACCTTC. It yields the protein CATTTGQGEGYTF.

The rearrangement uses TRBV5-1 and TRBJ1-1; tentatively, D is TRBD1 (5 bases). V was shortened by 2 bases and J by 4 bases, with 12 bases between the two germline ends. Germline CDR1 is SGHRS and CDR2 is YFSETQ. The length of the CDR3 is 14 residues. The DNA for the CDR3 is TGCGCCAGCAGCTTCGAGTGGGGGGGCACTGAAGCTTTCTTT. Translated, it gives CASSFEWGGTEAFF.

The rearrangement joins TRBV24-1 to TRBJ2-2; weak D call: TRBD1 (6 bases). CDR3 length: 14 residues. V gave up 9 bases and J gave up 0 bases, with 10 bases separating them. In germline, CDR1 is KGHDR, CDR2 SFDVKD. The CDR3 bases are TGTGCCACCGCCGGGACATCGAACACCGGGGAGCTGTTTTTT. It is translated as CATAGTSNTGELFF.

The chain joins TRBV10-2 to TRBJ2-5; D might be TRBD2 (5 bases). The CDR3 totals 14 residues. Germline V gene sequence: CDR1 WSHSY, CDR2 SAAADI. V dropped 0 bases and J dropped 2 bases, with 7 bases sitting between them. CDR3 DNA: TGCGCCAGCAGTGAGTCACCGGGACAAGAGACCCAGTACTTC. Translating gives CASSESPGQETQYF.

The chain employs TRBV3-1 (or the pseudogene TRBV3-2) and TRBJ2-2; D gene unclear. The CDR3 has 11 residues. V was cut by 8 bases and J by 6 bases, with 7 bases left in between. CDR1 is LGHDT, CDR2 YNNKEL, per germline (reference sequence). This chain's CDR3 is CASFRSGELFF. For the CDR3, the DNA is TGTGCCAGCTTCCGGTCCGGGGAGCTGTTTTTT.

This clone was counted between two and nine times. The CDR3 DNA sequence: TGTGCCAGCAGCCAAGGGACATCCGGAAACACCATATATTTT. Translating it yields CASSQGTSGNTIYF. The V and J genes are TRBV4-2 and TRBJ1-3, with a possible D match to TRBD1 (5 bases). This CDR3 has 14 amino acids. Trimming took off 1 base at V and 4 bases at J, with 8 bases between the two ends. Per germline, CDR1 LGHNA and CDR2 YNFKEQ.

CDR3 sequence (DNA): TGTGCCAGCAGCTTTGAGGTCCCGAACACTGAAGCTTTCTTT. This encodes CASSFEVPNTEAFF. The chain joins TRBV7-9 to TRBJ1-1, with unresolved D. Per the germline V gene, CDR1 is SEHNR and CDR2 is FQNEAQ (reference sequence). The germline V and J ends were trimmed by 3 bases and 1 base, with 9 bases remaining between them. The CDR3 sequence is 14 residues long.

The table lists this clone with a count of one. The gene calls are TRBV7-9 and TRBJ1-4; TRBD1 is a possible D gene (6 bases). Germline V gene data show CDR1 as SEHNR and CDR2 as FQNEAQ (reference sequence). The CDR3 extends over 14 amino acids. The V gene lost 3 bases and the J gene lost 6 bases, with 11 bases spanning the gap. The CDR3 DNA sequence: TGTGCCAGCAGCTTGGTAGGGGGGGATGAAAAACTGTTTTTT. Amino acid sequence: CASSLVGGDEKLFF.

The chain uses TRBV9 and TRBJ2-1; the D gene is possibly TRBD2 (6 bases). Germline-derived CDR1 and CDR2 are SGDLS and YYNGEE. The V gene lost 2 bases and the J gene lost 4 bases, with 16 bases spanning the gap. The CDR3 sequence is 16 residues long. The CDR3 is CASSVGIWGEYNEQFF. CDR3 nucleotides: TGTGCCAGCAGCGTCGGCATTTGGGGGGAATACAATGAGCAGTTCTTC.

The rearrangement links TRBV5-1 to TRBJ1-6; tentatively, D is TRBD1 (6 bases). This CDR3 has 14 residues. CDR1 and CDR2 (germline): SGHRS, YFSETQ. Trimming removed 4 bases at V and 4 bases at J, with 9 bases between. The CDR3 region has the DNA TGCGCCAGCAGCCCGGGACAATATAATTCACCCCTCCACTTT. Its translation is CASSPGQYNSPLHF.

CDR3 sequence (DNA): TGTGCCAGTAGTCCTTTGGTGGGGGGTGGTGGCGAGCAGTACTTC. The encoded protein is CASSPLVGGGGEQYF. V usage is TRBV19 and J usage is TRBJ2-7, with D perhaps TRBD2 (6 bases). In germline, CDR1 is LNHDA, CDR2 SQIVND (reference sequence). V dropped 5 bases and J dropped 6 bases, with 20 bases sitting between them. CDR3 length: 15 residues.

This chain connects TRBV27 to TRBJ1-2, with D possibly TRBD1 on 5 matching bases. Germline values: CDR1 MNHEY, CDR2 SMNVEV (reference sequence). With 5 bases removed from V and 4 bases from J, the gap between germline ends came to 17 bases. CDR3 length equals 15 residues. As DNA, the CDR3 is TGTGCCAGCAGTCTAACGACAGCGGGGTCCTATGGCTACACCTTC. It encodes CASSLTTAGSYGYTF.

The chain carries TRBV2 and TRBJ2-2; TRBD1 is a possible D gene (6 bases). In germline, CDR1 is SNHLY, CDR2 FYNNEI. The CDR3 is 13 residues long. V lost 11 bases and J lost 6, with 16 bases in between. The CDR3 nucleotides read TGTGCCGCGGCAGGGGCGCAAGCCGGGGAGCTGTTTTTT. Protein: CAAAGAQAGELFF.